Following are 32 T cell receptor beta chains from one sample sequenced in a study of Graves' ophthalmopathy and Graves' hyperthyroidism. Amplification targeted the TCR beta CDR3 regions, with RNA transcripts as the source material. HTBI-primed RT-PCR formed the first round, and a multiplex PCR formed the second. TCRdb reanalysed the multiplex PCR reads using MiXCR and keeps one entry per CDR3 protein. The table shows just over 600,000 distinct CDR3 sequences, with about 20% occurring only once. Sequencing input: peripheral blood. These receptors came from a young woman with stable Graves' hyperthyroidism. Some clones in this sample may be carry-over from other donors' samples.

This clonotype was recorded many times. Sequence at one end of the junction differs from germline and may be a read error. CDR3 sequence (DNA): TGTGCCAGCAGTTACGGCCAGGGGGGGAACATTAAGTACTTC. Translation: CASSYGQGGNIKYF. This sequence joins TRBV6-5 and TRBJ2-4; D is perhaps TRBD1 or TRBD2 (7 bases each). Per the germline V gene, CDR1 is MNHEY and CDR2 is SVGAGI. The CDR3 covers 14 residues.

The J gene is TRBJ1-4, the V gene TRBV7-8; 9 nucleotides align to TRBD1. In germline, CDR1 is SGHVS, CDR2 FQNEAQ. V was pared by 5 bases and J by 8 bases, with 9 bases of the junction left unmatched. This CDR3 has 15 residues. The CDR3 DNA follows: TGTGCCAGCAGCCCAAGGGCACAGGGGGCGGAAAAACTGTTTTTT. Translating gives CASSPRAQGAEKLFF.

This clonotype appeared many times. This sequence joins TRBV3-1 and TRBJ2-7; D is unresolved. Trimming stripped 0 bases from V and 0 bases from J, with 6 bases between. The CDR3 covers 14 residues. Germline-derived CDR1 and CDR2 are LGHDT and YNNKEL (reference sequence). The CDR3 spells CASSQEVSSYEQYF. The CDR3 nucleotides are TGTGCCAGCAGCCAAGAAGTTTCCTCCTACGAGCAGTACTTC.

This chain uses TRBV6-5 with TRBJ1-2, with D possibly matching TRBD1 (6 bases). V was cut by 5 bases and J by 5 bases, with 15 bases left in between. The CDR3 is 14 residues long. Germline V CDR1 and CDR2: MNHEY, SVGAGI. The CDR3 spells CASSARGQIYGYTF. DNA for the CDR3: TGTGCCAGCAGTGCTCGAGGACAGATTTATGGCTACACCTTC.

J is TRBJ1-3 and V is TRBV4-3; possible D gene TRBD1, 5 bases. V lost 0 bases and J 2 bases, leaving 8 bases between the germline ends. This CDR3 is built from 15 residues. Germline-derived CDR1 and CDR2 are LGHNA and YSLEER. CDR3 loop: CASSQDSGPGNTIYF. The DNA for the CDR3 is TGCGCCAGCAGCCAAGATTCAGGGCCTGGAAACACCATATATTTT.

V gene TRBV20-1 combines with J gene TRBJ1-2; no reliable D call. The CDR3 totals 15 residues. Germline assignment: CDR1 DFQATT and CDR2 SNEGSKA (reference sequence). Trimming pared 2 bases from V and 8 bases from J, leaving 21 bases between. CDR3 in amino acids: CSARSRTQPVSGYTF. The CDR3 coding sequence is TGCAGTGCTAGATCCCGTACCCAACCCGTCTCAGGCTACACCTTC.

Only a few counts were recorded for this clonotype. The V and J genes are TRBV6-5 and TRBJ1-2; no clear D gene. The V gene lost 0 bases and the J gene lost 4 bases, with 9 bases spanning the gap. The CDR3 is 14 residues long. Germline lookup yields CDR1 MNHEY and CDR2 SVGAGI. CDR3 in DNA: TGTGCCAGCAGTTACTCGACGGACGGCTATGGCTACACCTTC. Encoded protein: CASSYSTDGYGYTF.

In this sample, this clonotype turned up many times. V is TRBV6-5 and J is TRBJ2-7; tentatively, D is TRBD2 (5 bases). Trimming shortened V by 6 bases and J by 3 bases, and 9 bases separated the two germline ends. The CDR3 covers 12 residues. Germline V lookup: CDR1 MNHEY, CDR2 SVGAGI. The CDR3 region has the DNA TGTGCCAGCAGGTACGACTACTACGAGCAGTACTTC. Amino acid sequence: CASRYDYYEQYF.

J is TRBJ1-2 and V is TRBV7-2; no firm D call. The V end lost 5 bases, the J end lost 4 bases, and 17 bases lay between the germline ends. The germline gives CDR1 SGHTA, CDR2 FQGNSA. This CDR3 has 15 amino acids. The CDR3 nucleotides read TGTGCCAGCAGCCCACGACTGGGTGAGCGCTATGGCTACACCTTC. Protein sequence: CASSPRLGERYGYTF.

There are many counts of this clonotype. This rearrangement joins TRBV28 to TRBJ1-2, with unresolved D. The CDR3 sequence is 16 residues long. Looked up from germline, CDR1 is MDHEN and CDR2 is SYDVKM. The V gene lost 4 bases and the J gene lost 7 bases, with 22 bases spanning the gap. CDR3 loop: CASSSSLGSAVGGYTF. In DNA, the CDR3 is TGTGCCAGCAGTTCCTCCCTCGGCAGTGCCGTGGGTGGCTACACCTTC.

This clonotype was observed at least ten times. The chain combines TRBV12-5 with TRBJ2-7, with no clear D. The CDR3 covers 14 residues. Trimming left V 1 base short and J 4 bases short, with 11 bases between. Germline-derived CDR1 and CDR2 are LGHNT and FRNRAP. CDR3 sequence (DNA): TGTGCTAGTGGTTTGGACACCGGACCATACGAGCAGTACTTC. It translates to CASGLDTGPYEQYF.

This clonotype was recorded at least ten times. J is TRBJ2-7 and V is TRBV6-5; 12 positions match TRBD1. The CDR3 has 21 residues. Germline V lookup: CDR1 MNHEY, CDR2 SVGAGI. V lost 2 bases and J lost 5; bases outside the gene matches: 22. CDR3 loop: CASSYPNTMGQGADDSHEQYF. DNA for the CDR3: TGTGCCAGCAGTTACCCAAATACGATGGGACAGGGGGCGGATGATAGCCACGAGCAGTACTTC.

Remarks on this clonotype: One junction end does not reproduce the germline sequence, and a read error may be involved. The CDR3 here is CASSHGLAGYKNIKYF. The CDR3 region has the DNA TGTGCCAGCAGTCACGGACTAGCGGGATACAAAAACATTAAGTACTTC. The chain employs TRBV28 and TRBJ2-4; 12 bases map to TRBD2. The germline gives CDR1 MDHEN, CDR2 SYDVKM. There are 16 residues in the CDR3. Drawing the rest from reference TRBV28 and TRBJ2-4, the complete variable domain is DVKVTQSSRYLVKRTGEKVFLECVQDMDHENMFWYRQDPGLGLRLIYFSYDVKMKEKGDIPEGYSVSREKKERFSLILESASTNQTSMYLCASSHGLAGYKNIKYFGAGTRLSVL.

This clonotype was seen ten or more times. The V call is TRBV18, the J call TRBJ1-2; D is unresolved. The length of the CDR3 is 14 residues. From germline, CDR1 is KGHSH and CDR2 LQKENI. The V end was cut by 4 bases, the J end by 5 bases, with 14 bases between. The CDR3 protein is CASSLGREGYGYTF. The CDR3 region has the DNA TGTGCCAGCTCACTAGGAAGGGAGGGATATGGCTACACCTTC.

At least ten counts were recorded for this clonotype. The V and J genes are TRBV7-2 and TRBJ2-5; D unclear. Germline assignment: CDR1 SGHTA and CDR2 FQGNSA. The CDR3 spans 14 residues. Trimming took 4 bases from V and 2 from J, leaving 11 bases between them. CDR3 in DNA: TGTGCCAGCAGCTCGACCGGGCCTCAAGAGACCCAGTACTTC. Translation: CASSSTGPQETQYF.

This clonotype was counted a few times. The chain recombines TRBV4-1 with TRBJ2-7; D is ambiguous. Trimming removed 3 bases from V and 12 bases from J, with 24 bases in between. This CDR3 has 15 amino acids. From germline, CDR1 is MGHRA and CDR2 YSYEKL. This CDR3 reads CASSQWPGSAVYRYF. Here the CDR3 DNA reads TGCGCCAGCAGCCAGTGGCCCGGCAGCGCGGTTTACCGGTACTTC.

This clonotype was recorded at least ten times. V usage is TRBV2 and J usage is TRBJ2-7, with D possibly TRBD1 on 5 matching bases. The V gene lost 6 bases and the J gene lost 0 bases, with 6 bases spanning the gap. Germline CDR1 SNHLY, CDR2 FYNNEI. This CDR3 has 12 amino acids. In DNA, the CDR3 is TGTGCCAGCAGAGGGGACTCCTACGAGCAGTACTTC. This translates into CASRGDSYEQYF.

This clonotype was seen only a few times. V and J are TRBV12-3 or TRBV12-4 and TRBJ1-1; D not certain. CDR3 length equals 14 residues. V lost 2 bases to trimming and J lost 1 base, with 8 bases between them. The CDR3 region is CASSLYQPNTEAFF. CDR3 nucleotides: TGTGCCAGCAGTTTATATCAACCGAACACTGAAGCTTTCTTT.

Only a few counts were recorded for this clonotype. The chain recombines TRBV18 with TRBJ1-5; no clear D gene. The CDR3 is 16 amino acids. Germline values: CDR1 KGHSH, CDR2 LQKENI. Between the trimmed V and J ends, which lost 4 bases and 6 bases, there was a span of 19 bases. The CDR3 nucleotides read TGTGCCAGCTCACTACTCGGGCGGGGTCTGGGTCAGCCCCAGCATTTT. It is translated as CASSLLGRGLGQPQHF.

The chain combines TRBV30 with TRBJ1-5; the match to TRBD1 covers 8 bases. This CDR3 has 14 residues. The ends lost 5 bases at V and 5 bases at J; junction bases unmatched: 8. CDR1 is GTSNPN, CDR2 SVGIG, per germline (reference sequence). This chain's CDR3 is CAWGQGAVDQPQHF. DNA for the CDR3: TGTGCCTGGGGGCAGGGGGCGGTGGATCAGCCCCAGCATTTT.

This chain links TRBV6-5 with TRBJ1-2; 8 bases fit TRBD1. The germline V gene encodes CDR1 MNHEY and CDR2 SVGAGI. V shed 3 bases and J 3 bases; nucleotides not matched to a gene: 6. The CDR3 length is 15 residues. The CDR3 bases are TGTGCCAGCAGTTATGGGACAGGAGGAGACTATGGCTACACCTTC. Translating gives CASSYGTGGDYGYTF.

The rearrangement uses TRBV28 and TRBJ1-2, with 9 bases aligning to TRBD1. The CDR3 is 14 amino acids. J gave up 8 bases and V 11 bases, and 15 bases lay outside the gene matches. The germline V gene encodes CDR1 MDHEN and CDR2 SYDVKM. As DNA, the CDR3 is TGTGCCCTCCAAAAAACCAACAGGGGGCAAGGCTACACCTTC. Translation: CALQKTNRGQGYTF.

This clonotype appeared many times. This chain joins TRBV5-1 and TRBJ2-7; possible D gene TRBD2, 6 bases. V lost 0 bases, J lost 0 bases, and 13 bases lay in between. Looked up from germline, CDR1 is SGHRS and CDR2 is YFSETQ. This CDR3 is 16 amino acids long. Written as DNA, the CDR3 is TGCGCCAGCAGCTTGGCTCCCCTCGGGGGCTCCTACGAGCAGTACTTC. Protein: CASSLAPLGGSYEQYF.

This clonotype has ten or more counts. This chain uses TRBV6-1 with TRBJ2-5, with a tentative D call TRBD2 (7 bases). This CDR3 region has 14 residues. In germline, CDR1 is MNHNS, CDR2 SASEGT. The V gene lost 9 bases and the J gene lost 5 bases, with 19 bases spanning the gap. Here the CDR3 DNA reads TGTGCCAGTTCTGATACGGGGGGCAGGGAGACCCAGTACTTC. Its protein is CASSDTGGRETQYF.

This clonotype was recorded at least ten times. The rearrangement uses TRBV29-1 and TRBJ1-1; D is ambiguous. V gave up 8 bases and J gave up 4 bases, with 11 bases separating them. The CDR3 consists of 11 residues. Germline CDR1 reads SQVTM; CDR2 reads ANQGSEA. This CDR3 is CSYLMGTEAFF. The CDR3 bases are TGCAGCTATCTAATGGGCACTGAAGCTTTCTTT.

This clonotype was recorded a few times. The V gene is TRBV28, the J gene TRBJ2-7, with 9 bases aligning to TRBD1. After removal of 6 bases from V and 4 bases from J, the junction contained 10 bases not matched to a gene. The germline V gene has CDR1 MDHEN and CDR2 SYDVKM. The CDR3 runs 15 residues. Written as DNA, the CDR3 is TGTGCCAGCAGCTTTTCTGGACAGGGGCGGTACGAGCAGTACTTC. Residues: CASSFSGQGRYEQYF.

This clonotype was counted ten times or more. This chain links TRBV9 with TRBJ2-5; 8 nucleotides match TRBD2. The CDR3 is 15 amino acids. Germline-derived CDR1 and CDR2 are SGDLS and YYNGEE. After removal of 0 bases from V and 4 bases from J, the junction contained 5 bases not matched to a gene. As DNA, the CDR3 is TGTGCCAGCAGCGTAGGACTAGCGAGTAGAGAGACCCAGTACTTC. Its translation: CASSVGLASRETQYF.

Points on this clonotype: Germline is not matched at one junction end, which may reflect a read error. The CDR3 is CASSQDIVQETRYF. In DNA, the CDR3 is TGCGCCAGCAGCCAAGATATCGTCCAAGAGACCCGGTACTTC. The genes are TRBV4-1 and TRBJ2-5; no clear D. Germline CDR1 and CDR2: MGHRA and YSYEKL. CDR3 length: 14 residues.

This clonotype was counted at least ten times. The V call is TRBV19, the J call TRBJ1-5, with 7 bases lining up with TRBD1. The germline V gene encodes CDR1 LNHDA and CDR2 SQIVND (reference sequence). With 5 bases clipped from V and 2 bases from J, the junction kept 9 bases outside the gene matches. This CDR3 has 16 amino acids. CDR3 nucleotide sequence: TGTGCCAGTAGTCCCCAACAGGGGCGAGGCAATCAGCCCCAGCATTTT. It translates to CASSPQQGRGNQPQHF.

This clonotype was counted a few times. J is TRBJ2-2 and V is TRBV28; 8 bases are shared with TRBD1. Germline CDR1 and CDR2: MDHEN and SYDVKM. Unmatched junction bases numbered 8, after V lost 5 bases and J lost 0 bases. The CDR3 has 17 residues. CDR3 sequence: CASSTWGTGPNTGELFF. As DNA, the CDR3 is TGTGCCAGCAGTACCTGGGGGACAGGACCGAACACCGGGGAGCTGTTTTTT.

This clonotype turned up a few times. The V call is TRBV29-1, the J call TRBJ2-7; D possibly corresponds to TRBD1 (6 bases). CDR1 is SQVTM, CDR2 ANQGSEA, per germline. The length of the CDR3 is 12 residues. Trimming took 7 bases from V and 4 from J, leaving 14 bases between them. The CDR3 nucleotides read TGCAGCGCTGGACAGACCGGGTACGAGCAGTACTTC. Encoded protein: CSAGQTGYEQYF.

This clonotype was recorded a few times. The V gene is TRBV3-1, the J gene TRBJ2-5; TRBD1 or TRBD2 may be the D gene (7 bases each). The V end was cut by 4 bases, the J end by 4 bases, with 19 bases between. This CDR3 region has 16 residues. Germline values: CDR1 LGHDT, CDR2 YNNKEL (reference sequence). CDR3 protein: CASSPGPGGAGETQYF. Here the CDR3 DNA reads TGTGCCAGCAGCCCCGGGCCAGGGGGGGCCGGAGAGACCCAGTACTTC.